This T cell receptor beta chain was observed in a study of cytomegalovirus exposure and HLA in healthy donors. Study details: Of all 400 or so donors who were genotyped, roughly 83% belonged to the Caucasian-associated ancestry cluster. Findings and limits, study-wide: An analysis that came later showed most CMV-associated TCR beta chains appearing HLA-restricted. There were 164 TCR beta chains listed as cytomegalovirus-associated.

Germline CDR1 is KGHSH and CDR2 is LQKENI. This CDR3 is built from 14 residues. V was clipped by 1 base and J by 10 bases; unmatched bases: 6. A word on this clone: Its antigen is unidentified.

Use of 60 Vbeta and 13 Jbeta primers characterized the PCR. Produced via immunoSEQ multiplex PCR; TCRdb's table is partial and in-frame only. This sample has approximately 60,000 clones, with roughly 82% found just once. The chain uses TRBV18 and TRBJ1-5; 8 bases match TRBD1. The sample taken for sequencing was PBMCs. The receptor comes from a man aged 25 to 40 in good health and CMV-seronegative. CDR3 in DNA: TGTGCCAGCTCACCACGACAGGGGATCGGTCCCCAGCATTTT. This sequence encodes CASSPRQGIGPQHF.